This T cell receptor beta chain was identified in a study of T-cell reconstitution after alpha-beta-depleted transplantation in children. Study-wide findings and caveats: The study reportedly traced alpha-beta T cells about two months after transplant to several hundred expanded graft clones. Surviving recipient T cells and thymic progenitors underlay high day-60 TCRbeta diversity in some patients. Counts and diversity of T cells one year after transplant came mostly from newly produced T cells.

The TCRbeta library was prepared with unique molecular identifiers. In TCRdb, the PCR reads were re-called with MiXCR into one record per CDR3 protein. The table lists 450,000 to 550,000 distinct CDR3 sequences, over 10% of them singletons, with 14% in the top ten. This clonotype came up a few times. Its cognate antigen is unknown. The CDR3 is 14 residues long. V was clipped by 2 bases and J by 3 bases, with 10 bases between them. Germline V gene lookup returns CDR1 DFQATT and CDR2 SNEGSKA (reference sequence). J is TRBJ2-2 and V is TRBV20-1; D may be TRBD2 (5 bases). The source material was PBMCs, mostly from graft donor cells, sampled 180 days after TCRalphabeta/CD19-depleted stem cell transplant. The sequence was collected from a female patient between 2 and 15 years old who had a stem cell transplant for aplastic anemia, so the T cells may come from the graft donor. This chain's CDR3 is CSARRVSDTGELFF. The CDR3 DNA sequence: TGCAGTGCTAGACGTGTTAGCGACACCGGGGAGCTGTTTTTT.